This T cell receptor beta chain comes out of a study of blood T cell repertoires in COVID-19. In the authors' workflow: It was from reference gene primer amplification that nucleated cell counts were estimated. Clones were sequenced by immunoSEQ multiplex PCR, and TCRdb holds only the in-frame ones, with some missing. That table furnishes V, J and clone size, whereas the DNA furnished D and trimming. The table includes under 65,000 clones, over 80% detected once. V was clipped by 6 bases and J by 10 bases; unmatched bases: 11. The CDR3 totals 15 residues. Germline V gene sequence: CDR1 MNHNY, CDR2 SVGAGI (reference sequence).

This clonotype was obtained from a man aged 55 to 70 with acute or convalescent COVID-19. The specimen sequenced was peripheral blood. The chain uses TRBV6-6 and TRBJ2-2; TRBD2 aligns across 10 bases. The chain's CDR3 is CASRSGTSVTVELFF. As DNA, the CDR3 is TGTGCCAGCAGGTCCGGGACTAGCGTCACTGTGGAGCTGTTTTTT.